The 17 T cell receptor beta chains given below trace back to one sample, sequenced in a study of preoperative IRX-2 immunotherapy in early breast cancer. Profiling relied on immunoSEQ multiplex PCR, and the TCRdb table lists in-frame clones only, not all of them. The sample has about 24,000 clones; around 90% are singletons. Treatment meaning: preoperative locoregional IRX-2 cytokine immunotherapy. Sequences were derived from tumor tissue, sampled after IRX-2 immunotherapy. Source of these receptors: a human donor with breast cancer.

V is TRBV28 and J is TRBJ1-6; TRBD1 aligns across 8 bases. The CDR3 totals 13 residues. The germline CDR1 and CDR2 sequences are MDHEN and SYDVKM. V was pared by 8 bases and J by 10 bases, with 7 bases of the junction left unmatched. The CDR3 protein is CASSNRGTSPLHF. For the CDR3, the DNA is TGTGCCAGCTCCAACAGGGGGACGTCACCCCTCCACTTT. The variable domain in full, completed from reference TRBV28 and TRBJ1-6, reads DVKVTQSSRYLVKRTGEKVFLECVQDMDHENMFWYRQDPGLGLRLIYFSYDVKMKEKGDIPEGYSVSREKKERFSLILESASTNQTSMYLCASSNRGTSPLHFGNGTRLTVT.

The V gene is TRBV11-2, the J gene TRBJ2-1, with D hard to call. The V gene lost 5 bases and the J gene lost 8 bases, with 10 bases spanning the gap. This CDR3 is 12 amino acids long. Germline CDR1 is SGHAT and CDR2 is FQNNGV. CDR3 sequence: CASSPMVHEQFF. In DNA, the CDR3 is TGTGCCAGCAGCCCCATGGTGCATGAGCAGTTCTTC.

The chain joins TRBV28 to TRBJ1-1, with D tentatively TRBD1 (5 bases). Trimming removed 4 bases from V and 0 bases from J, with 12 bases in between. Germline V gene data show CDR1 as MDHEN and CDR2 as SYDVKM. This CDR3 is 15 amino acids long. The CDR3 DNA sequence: TGTGCCAGCAGTTCCACCGGGGGGATGAACACTGAAGCTTTCTTT. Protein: CASSSTGGMNTEAFF.

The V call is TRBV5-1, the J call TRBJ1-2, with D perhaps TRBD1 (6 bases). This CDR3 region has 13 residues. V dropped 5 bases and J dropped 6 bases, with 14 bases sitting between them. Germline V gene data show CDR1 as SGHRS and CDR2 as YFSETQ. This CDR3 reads CASRDRGRDGYTF. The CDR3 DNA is TGCGCCAGCAGGGATAGGGGGAGGGATGGCTACACCTTC. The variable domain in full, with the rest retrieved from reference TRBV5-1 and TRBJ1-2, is KAGVTQTPRYLIKTRGQQVTLSCSPISGHRSVSWYQQTPGQGLQFLFEYFSETQRNKGNFPGRFSGRQFSNSRSEMNVSTLELGDSALYLCASRDRGRDGYTFGSGTRLTVV.

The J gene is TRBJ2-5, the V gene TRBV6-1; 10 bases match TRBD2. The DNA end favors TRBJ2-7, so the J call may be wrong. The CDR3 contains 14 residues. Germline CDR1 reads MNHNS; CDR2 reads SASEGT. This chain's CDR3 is CASSVRTSGYEQYF. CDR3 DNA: TGTGCCAGCAGTGTACGGACTAGCGGTTACGAGCAGTACTTC.

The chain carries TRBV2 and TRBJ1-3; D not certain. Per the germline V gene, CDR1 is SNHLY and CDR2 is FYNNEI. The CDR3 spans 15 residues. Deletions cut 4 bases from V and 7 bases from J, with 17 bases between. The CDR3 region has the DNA TGTGCCAGCAGTGTAGGACTGGGGTTTGGGAACACCATATATTTT. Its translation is CASSVGLGFGNTIYF.

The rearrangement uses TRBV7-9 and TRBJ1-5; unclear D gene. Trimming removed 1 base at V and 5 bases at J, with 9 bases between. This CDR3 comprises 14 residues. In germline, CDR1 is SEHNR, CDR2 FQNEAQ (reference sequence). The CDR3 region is CASSLGVSDQPQHF. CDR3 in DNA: TGTGCCAGCAGCTTAGGGGTTTCCGATCAGCCCCAGCATTTT.

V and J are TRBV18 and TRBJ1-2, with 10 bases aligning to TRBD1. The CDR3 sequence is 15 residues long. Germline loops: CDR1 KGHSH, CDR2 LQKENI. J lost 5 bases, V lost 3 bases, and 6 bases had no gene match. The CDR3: CASSPDRGSGYGYTF. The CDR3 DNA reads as TGTGCCAGCTCACCGGACAGGGGGAGCGGGTATGGCTACACCTTC.

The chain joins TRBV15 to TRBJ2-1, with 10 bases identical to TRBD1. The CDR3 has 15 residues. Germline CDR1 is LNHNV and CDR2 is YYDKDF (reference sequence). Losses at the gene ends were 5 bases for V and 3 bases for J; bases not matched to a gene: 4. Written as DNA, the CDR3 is TGTGCCACCAGCGAAGGACAGGGGGACTACAATGAGCAGTTCTTC. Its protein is CATSEGQGDYNEQFF.

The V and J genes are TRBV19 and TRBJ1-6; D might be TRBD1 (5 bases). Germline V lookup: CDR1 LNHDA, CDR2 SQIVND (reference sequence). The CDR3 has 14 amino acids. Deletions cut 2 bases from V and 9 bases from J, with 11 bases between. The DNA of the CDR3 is TGTGCCAGTAGTATACCCGGGACTGCTTCACCCCTCCACTTT. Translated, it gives CASSIPGTASPLHF.

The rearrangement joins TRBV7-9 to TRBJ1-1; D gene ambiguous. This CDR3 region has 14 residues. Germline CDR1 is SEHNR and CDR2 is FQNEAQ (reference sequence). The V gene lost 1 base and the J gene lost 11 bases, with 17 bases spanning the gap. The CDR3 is CASSLEGGYRRAFF. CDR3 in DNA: TGTGCCAGCAGCTTAGAAGGAGGGTACCGGCGCGCTTTCTTT.

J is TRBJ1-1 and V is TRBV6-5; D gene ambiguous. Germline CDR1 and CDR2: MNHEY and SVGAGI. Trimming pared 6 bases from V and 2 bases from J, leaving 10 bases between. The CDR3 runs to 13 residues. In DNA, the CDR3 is TGTGCCAGCAGCCTCACACTAAACACTGAAGCTTTCTTT. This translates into CASSLTLNTEAFF.

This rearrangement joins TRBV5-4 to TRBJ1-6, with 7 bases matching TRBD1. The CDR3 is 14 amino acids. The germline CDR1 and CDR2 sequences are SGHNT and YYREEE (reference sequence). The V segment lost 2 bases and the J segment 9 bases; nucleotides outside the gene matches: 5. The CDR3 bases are TGTGCCAGCAGCTTCGGGACAGTGATTTCACCCCTCCACTTT. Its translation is CASSFGTVISPLHF.

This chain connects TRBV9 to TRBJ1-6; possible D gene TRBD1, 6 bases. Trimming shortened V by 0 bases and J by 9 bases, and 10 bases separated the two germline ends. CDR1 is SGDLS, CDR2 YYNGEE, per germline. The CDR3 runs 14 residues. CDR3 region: CASSVGGGGSPLHF. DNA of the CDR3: TGTGCCAGCAGCGTAGGAGGGGGAGGTTCACCCCTCCACTTT.

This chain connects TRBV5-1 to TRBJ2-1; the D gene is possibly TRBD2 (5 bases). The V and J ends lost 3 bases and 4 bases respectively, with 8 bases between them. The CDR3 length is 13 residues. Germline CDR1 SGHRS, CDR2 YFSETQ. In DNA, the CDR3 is TGCGCCAGCAGCTCAGGACTGTACAATGAGCAGTTCTTC. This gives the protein CASSSGLYNEQFF.

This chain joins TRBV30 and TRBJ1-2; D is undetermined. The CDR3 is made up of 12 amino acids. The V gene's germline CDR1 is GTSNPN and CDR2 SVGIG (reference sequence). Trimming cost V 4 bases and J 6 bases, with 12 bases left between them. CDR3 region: CAWNRQYNGYTF. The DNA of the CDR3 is TGTGCCTGGAATAGGCAGTACAATGGCTACACCTTC.

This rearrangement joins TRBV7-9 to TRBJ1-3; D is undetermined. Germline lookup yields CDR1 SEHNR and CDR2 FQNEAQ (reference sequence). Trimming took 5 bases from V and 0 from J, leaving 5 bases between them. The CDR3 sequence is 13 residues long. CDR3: CASSKGSGNTIYF. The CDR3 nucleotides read TGTGCCAGCAGCAAAGGCTCTGGAAACACCATATATTTT.